This entry is about one T cell receptor (beta chain). This clonotype was seen repeatedly, ten times or more. No antigen is known for it. No clone much larger than this one lies a single base away; base qualities are absent. The sample is drawn from a study of Graves' ophthalmopathy and Graves' hyperthyroidism (dated by TCRdb to between 2018 and 2020). Looking at the study overall: Peripheral blood samples were taken at the time of initial diagnosis, before any treatment was given. In total, 135 blood samples were TCR-sequenced: approximately 42 ophthalmopathy, roughly 77 hyperthyroidism and around 17 hyperthyroidism-to-ophthalmopathy patients. T-cell repertoires of thyroid tissue and blood were compared in about six hyperthyroidism patients. An independent validation cohort comprised roughly 20 hyperthyroidism patients and about 16 patients who later progressed from hyperthyroidism to ophthalmopathy. Following sample collection, hyperthyroidism patients were given methimazole at a starting dose of 30 mg daily, and ophthalmopathy patients were given high-dose intravenous methylprednisolone. The study used TCR beta repertoire signatures to distinguish Graves' ophthalmopathy from Graves' hyperthyroidism and to predict progression to ophthalmopathy. To explore V-J signatures that separate ophthalmopathy from hyperthyroidism, a discovery set of about a hundred patients was enrolled, consisting of approximately 44 with ophthalmopathy and roughly 60 with stable hyperthyroidism. For training and testing, the 100 or so patients in the discovery cohort were randomly divided in a 7:3 ratio.

What the research found in general, with its limitations: In cross-validation, the 13-signature model distinguished ophthalmopathy from stable hyperthyroidism with 85% to 90% sensitivity and roughly 81% specificity, and in the test set the corresponding values were approximately 79% and 70%. In validation, the model predicted ophthalmopathy progression with about 71% sensitivity and about 77% specificity; about a dozen predicted patients were CT-confirmed with GO in a median of around 6.5 months. No statistical method was used to set the sample size in advance, and the investigators knew which group each participant was assigned to. Most expanded thyroid clonotypes with a frequency above 0.001 also appeared in blood, which suggests that blood repertoires may reflect the immune response in the thyroid.

The CDR3 spans 14 residues, from the cysteine through the phenylalanine. Kept here is only the CDR3 DNA, which spans 42 bases and is read in frame from base 1. Based on the germline V gene, the CDR1 and CDR2 sequences are SGHTA and FQGNSA. The V end gives up 5 bases and the J end 4 bases, leaving 4 bases in the junction not matched to a gene. Ophthalmopathy patients were characterized by moderately to severely active disease, a Clinical Activity Score of at least 3, a NOSPECS grade of at least 4, and a disease duration under 3 months. Anyone with other autoimmune diseases, uncontrolled infections, pregnancy or lactation was excluded from the study. Clinical symptoms, serum thyroxine, TRAb, thyroid ultrasound and orbital computed tomography formed the basis of the diagnosis. Using Ficoll-Paque density gradient centrifugation, PBMCs were isolated from about 9.4 ml of fresh peripheral blood. Trizol reagent was used to extract the total RNA, and its quality was then checked on an Agilent 2100 Bioanalyzer.

For repertoire sequencing, TCR beta CDR3 regions were amplified from RNA transcripts. The first round of RT-PCR was done with HTBI primers and the Qiagen OneStep RT-PCR kit, and was followed by a second round of multiplex PCR, then size selection and purification. The libraries underwent paired-end sequencing with 100 bp reads on an Illumina HiSeq2000. The paper's processing steps were these. SOAPnuke was used to process the reads, removing any read that contained adapters or uncalled bases, had a mean Phred below 15, or lacked an exact match to the constant primer or identifier. High-quality paired reads were merged with COPE v1.2.5. Each unique nucleotide sequence was treated as a clonotype, and MiTCR v1.1 was used to align the clonotypes to the IMGT TRB V, D and J references. Only V-J combinations with frequency above 0.0001 were analysed, covering more than 99% of repertoires. For each V-J combination, a TCR clonal expansion and chaos score was defined as the ratio of F50 clonal expansion to chaos observed in the TCRdist matrix. Welch's t-statistics and random forest were used to reduce features to about 14 V-J combinations, which were fed into a naive Bayes classifier. The Morisita-Horn index was used to measure how similar the thyroid and blood repertoires were. TCRdb reprocessing: public reads trimmed at Q25 with fastp, clones called with MiXCR, in-frame beta chains kept. Rows with a matching CDR3 protein are joined into one entry that keeps the most common DNA and genes. In this record, the V and J calls reflect TCRdb's handling and not the investigators' own analysis. This sample has 200,000 to 250,000 distinct CDR3 sequences in its table, and around a fifth of those were observed once. 43% of the sample is held by the ten biggest clonotypes.

This sequence originates from a woman in her fifties or sixties with Graves' ophthalmopathy. Donor details come from another sample of the same person, matched by shared clones. The rearranged segments are TRBV7-2 and TRBJ1-1; 10 of the junction bases match TRBD1. The material sequenced was peripheral blood. The CDR3 has the sequence CASSRDRGTTEAFF. The nucleotide sequence reads TGTGCCAGCAGCCGGGACAGGGGAACCACTGAAGCTTTCTTT.